A selection of T cell receptor beta chains follows, all from one sample in a study of CD8+CD57+ T cells in acquired aplastic anemia. TCRdb ran MiXCR on the reads and lists one entry per CDR3 protein. Of about 98,000 distinct CDR3 sequences listed, 55% to 80% are singletons. The sequencing sample was made of sorted CD4+, CD8+, or CD8+CD57+ T cells (not recorded which) from PBMCs. The receptors were sampled from a human donor with aplastic anemia. The conserved cysteine and the conserved F or W are not part of the CDR3 here. Not all rows give a size; the values are once, few, many and, for expanded clones, a class.

clone size: .
V gene: TRBV20-1
CDR3 protein: SAPDLNYGYT

clone size: .
V gene: TRBV20-1
CDR3 protein: SARDGAASYEQY

clone size: .
V gene: TRBV2
CDR3 protein: ASNRLNYGYT

clone size: .
V gene: TRBV7-2
CDR3 protein: ASSQLSGELF

clone size: .
V gene: TRBV10-3
CDR3 protein: AATEGGTGTQY

clone size: many
V gene: TRBV10-1
CDR3 protein: ASSESRTTDTQY

clone size: .
V gene: TRBV10-2
CDR3 protein: ASSLGPLDTEAF

clone size: .
V gene: TRBV20-1
CDR3 protein: SARDPRQGTEDGYT

clone size: .
V gene: TRBV2
CDR3 protein: ASLLLAQY

clone size: .
V gene: TRBV24-1
CDR3 protein: ATSATGNYQETQY

clone size: .
V gene: TRBV13
CDR3 protein: ASSVDTGGNTEAF

clone size: .
V gene: TRBV19
CDR3 protein: ASSIQGSTEAF

clone size: .
V gene: TRBV29-1
CDR3 protein: SAEAGLERETQY

clone size: once
V gene: TRBV19
CDR3 protein: ASSIGQGDMNTEAF

clone size: .
V gene: TRBV25-1
CDR3 protein: ASRDSERGYT

clone size: .
V gene: TRBV10-1
CDR3 protein: ASSPRGVGYEQY

clone size: many
V gene: TRBV9
CDR3 protein: ASSSRGLSGNTIY

clone size: .
V gene: TRBV29-1
CDR3 protein: SVETGAEAF

clone size: .
V gene: TRBV10-3
CDR3 protein: AASRVGEIQY

clone size: many
V gene: TRBV7-9
CDR3 protein: ASSQLAPSYNEQF

clone size: .
V gene: TRBV11-1
CDR3 protein: ASSRDRGTSTTKETQY

clone size: many
V gene: TRBV5-1
CDR3 protein: ASGATSGSLGEQY

clone size: .
V gene: TRBV7-2
CDR3 protein: ASSLLTVSNSPLH

clone size: .
V gene: TRBV20-1
CDR3 protein: SARDLSGSYEQY

clone size: .
V gene: TRBV29-1
CDR3 protein: SVEEVTGNTIY

clone size: .
V gene: TRBV19
CDR3 protein: ASSKGGSNNEQF

clone size: many
V gene: TRBV7-8
CDR3 protein: ASSSITREAGNEQY

clone size: once
V gene: TRBV2
CDR3 protein: ASSPQDGPDNSPLH

clone size: .
V gene: TRBV5-1
CDR3 protein: ASSLVGDIPA

clone size: .
V gene: TRBV19
CDR3 protein: ASSMGRGADTQY

clone size: .
V gene: TRBV24-1
CDR3 protein: ATSEPFHNEQF

clone size: .
V gene: TRBV10-3
CDR3 protein: AISDYQVQNTEAF

clone size: many
V gene: TRBV6-1
CDR3 protein: ASSNARLNQETQY

clone size: .
V gene: TRBV5-4
CDR3 protein: ASSSAGSSYEQY

clone size: .
V gene: TRBV7-3
CDR3 protein: ASSFSGRDTQY

clone size: .
V gene: TRBV10-3
CDR3 protein: AISPGTESYNEQF

clone size: once
V gene: TRBV24-1
CDR3 protein: ATREPGVDYGYT

clone size: .
V gene: TRBV24-1
CDR3 protein: ATSLAGDRNEQF

clone size: .
V gene: TRBV15
CDR3 protein: ATSTGAGGGYGYT

clone size: few
V gene: TRBV7-8
CDR3 protein: ASNLVEAETQY

clone size: .
V gene: TRBV11-1
CDR3 protein: ASSYNFSGYYEQY

clone size: .
V gene: TRBV2
CDR3 protein: ASSYSSRGGETQY

clone size: once
V gene: TRBV25-1
CDR3 protein: ASRASGQETQY

clone size: medium-sized
V gene: TRBV10-2
CDR3 protein: ASSDPLDRIDGYT

clone size: .
V gene: TRBV2
CDR3 protein: ASSIVGTNQPQH

clone size: many
V gene: TRBV12-3/TRBV12-4
CDR3 protein: ASSFIRETSEVDGSHEQY

clone size: .
V gene: TRBV20-1
CDR3 protein: SAKTSAGTDTQY

clone size: .
V gene: TRBV2
CDR3 protein: ASSGGDHSTDTQY

clone size: .
V gene: TRBV2
CDR3 protein: ASSDTGLVGEQY

clone size: .
V gene: TRBV20-1
CDR3 protein: SARRDSDTDTQY

clone size: .
V gene: TRBV20-1
CDR3 protein: SARDWDRGGEQY